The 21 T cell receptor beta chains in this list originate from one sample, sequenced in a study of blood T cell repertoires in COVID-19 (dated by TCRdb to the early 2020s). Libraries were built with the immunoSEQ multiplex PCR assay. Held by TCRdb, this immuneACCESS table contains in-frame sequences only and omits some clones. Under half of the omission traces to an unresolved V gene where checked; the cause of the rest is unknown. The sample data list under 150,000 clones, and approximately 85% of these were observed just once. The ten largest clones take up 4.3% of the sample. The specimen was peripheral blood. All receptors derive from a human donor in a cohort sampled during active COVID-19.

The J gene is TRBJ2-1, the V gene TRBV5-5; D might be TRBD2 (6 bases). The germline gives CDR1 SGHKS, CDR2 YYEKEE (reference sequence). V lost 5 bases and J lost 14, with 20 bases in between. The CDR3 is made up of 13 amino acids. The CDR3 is CASSRSGEGWKFF. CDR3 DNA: TGTGCCAGCAGTCGTTCGGGGGAAGGGTGGAAGTTCTTC.

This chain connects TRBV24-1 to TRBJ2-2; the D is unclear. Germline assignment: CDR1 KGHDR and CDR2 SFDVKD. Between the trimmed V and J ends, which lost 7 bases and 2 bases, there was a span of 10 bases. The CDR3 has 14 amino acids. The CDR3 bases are TGTGCCACCAGCAAGACATCCAACACCGGGGAGCTGTTTTTT. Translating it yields CATSKTSNTGELFF.

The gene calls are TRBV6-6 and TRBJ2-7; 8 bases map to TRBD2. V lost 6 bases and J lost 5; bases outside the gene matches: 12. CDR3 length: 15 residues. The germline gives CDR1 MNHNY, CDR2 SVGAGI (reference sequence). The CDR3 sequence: CASSPGGDPLNEQYF. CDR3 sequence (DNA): TGTGCCAGCAGCCCCGGGGGGGACCCGTTGAACGAGCAGTACTTC.

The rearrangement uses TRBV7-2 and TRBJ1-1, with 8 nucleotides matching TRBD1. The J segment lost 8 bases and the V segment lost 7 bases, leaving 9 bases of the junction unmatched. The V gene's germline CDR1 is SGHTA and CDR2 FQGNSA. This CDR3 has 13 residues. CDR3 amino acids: CASNNPTGVEAFF. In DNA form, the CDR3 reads TGTGCCAGCAACAATCCGACAGGGGTGGAAGCTTTCTTT.

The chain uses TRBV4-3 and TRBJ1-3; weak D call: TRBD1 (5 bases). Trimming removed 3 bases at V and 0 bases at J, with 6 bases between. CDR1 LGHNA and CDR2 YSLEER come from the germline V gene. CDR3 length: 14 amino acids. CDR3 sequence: CASSQDTSGNTIYF. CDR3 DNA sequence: TGCGCCAGCAGCCAGGACACCTCTGGAAACACCATATATTTT.

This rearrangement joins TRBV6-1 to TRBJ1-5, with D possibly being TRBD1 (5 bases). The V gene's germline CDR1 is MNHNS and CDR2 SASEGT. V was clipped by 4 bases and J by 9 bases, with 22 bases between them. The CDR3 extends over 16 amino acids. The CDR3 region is CASSGSTGGGDRPQHF. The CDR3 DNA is TGTGCCAGCAGTGGATCCACGGGGGGAGGGGATCGGCCCCAGCATTTT.

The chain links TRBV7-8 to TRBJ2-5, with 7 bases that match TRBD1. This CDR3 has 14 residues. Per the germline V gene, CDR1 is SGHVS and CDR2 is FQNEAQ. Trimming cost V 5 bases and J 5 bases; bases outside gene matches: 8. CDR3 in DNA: TGTGCCAGCAGCCGAGACAGGGCGGCGGAGACCCAGTACTTC. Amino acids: CASSRDRAAETQYF. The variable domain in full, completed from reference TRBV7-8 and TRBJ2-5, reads GAGVSQSPRYKVAKRGQDVALRCDPISGHVSLFWYQQALGQGPEFLTYFQNEAQLDKSGLPSDRFFAERPEGSVSTLKIQRTQQEDSAVYLCASSRDRAAETQYFGPGTRLLVL.

The chain's CDR3 is CASSDKLSGELFF. The CDR3 DNA is TGCGCCAGCAGTGATAAGCTCTCCGGGGAGCTGTTTTTT. The chain is built from TRBV10-1 and TRBJ2-2; D is ambiguous. The CDR3 length is 13 residues. Trimming cost V 3 bases and J 6 bases, with 8 bases left between them. From germline, CDR1 is WNHNN and CDR2 SYGVQD (reference sequence).

The DNA of the CDR3 is TGTGCCAGTAGTATGGCGGACAGGACCTACAATGAGCAGTTCTTC. It codes for CASSMADRTYNEQFF. This sequence joins TRBV19 and TRBJ2-1, with 7 nucleotides matching TRBD1. Trimming removed 3 bases from V and 2 bases from J; junction bases left unmatched: 4. Looked up from germline, CDR1 is LNHDA and CDR2 is SQIVND (reference sequence). CDR3 length equals 15 residues.

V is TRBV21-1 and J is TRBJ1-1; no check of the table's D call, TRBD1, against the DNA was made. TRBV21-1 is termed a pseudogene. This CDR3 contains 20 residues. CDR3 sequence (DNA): TGTGCCAGCAGCAAAGTAGAGGGGGCGGACCGTCGACCGTTATACACTGAAGCTTTCTTT. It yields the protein CASSKVEGADRRPLYTEAFF.

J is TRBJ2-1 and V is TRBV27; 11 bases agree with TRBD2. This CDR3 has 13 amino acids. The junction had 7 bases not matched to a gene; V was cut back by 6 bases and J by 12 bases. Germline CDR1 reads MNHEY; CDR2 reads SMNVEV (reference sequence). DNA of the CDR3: TGTGCCAGCAGGGGACTAGCGGAGAGGGGGCAGTTCTTC. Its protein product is CASRGLAERGQFF.

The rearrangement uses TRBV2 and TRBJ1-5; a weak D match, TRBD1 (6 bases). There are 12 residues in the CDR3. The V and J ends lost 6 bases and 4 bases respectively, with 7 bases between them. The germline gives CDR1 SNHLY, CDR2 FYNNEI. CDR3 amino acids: CASSRGNQPQHF. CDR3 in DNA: TGTGCCAGCAGCAGGGGTAATCAGCCCCAGCATTTT.

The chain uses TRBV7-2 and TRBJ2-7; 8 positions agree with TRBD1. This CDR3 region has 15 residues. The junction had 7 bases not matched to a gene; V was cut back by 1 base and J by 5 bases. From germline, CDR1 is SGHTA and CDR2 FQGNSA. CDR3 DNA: TGTGCCAGCAGCTTAGAGTGGACAGGGCTAAACGAGCAGTACTTC. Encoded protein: CASSLEWTGLNEQYF.

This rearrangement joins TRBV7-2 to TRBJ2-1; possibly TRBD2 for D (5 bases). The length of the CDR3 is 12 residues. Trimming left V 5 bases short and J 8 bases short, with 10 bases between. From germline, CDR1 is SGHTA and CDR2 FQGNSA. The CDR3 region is CASSPARDEQFF. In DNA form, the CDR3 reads TGTGCCAGCAGCCCTGCGCGGGATGAGCAGTTCTTC. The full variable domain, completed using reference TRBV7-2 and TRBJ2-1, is GAGVSQSPSNKVTEKGKDVELRCDPISGHTALYWYRQSLGQGLEFLIYFQGNSAPDKSGLPSDRFSAERTGGSVSTLTIQRTQQEDSAVYLCASSPARDEQFFGPGTRLTVL.

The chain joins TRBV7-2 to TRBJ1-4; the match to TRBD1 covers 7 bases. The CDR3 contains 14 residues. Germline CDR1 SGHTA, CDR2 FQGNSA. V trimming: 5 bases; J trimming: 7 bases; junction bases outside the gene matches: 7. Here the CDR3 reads CASSPSRDSEKLFF. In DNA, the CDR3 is TGTGCCAGCAGCCCTAGCCGGGACAGTGAAAAACTGTTTTTT.

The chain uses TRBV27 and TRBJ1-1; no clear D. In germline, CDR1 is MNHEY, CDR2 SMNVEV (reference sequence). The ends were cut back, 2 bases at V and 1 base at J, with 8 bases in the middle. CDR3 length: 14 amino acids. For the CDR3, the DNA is TGTGCCAGCAGTTTAGGCAGAAAGAACACTGAAGCTTTCTTT. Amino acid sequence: CASSLGRKNTEAFF.

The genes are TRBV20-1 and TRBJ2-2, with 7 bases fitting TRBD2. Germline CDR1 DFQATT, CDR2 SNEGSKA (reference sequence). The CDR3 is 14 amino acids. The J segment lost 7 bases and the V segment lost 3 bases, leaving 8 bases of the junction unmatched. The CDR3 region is CSASRGEVGGELFF. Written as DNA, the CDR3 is TGCAGTGCTAGTCGGGGGGAGGTAGGCGGGGAGCTGTTTTTT.

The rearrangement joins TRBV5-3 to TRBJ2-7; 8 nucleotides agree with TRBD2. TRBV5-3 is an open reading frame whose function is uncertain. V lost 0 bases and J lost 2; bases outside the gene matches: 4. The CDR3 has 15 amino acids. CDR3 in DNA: TGTGCCAGAAGCTTGGCAGCGGGAGTGGCCTACGAGCAGTACGTC. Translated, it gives CARSLAAGVAYEQYV.

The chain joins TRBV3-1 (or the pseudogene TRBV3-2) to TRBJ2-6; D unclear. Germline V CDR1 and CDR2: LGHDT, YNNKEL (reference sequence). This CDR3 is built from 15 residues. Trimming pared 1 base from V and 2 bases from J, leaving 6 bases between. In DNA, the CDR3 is TGTGCCAGCAGCCAAGTGGGCACTGGGGCCAACGTCCTGACTTTC. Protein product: CASSQVGTGANVLTF.

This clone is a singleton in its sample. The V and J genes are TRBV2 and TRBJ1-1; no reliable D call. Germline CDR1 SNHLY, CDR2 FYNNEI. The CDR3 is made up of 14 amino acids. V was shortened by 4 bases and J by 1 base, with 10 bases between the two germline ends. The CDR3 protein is CASSVVAANTEAFF. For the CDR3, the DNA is TGTGCCAGCAGTGTAGTCGCGGCGAACACTGAAGCTTTCTTT. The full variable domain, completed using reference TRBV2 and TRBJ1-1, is EPEVTQTPSHQVTQMGQEVILRCVPISNHLYFYWYRQILGQKVEFLVSFYNNEISEKSEIFDDQFSVERPDGSNFTLKIRSTKLEDSAMYFCASSVVAANTEAFFGQGTRLTVV.

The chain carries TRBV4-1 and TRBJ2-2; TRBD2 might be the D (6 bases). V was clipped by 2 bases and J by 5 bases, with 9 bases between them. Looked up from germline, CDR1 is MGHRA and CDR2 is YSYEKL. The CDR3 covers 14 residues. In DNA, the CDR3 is TGCGCCAGCAGCCAAATGGGGGGAACCGGGGAGCTGTTTTTT. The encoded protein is CASSQMGGTGELFF.